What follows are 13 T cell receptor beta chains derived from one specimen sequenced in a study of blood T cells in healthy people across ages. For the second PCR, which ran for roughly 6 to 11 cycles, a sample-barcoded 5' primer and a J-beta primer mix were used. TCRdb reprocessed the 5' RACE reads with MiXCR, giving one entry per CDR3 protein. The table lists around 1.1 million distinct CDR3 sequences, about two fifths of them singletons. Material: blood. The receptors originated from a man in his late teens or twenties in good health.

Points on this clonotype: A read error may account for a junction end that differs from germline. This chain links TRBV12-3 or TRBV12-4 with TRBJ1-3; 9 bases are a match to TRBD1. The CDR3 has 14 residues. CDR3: CASTRGTGGNTIYF. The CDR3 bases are TGCGCCAGCACCCGCGGGACAGGGGGAAACACCATATATTTT.

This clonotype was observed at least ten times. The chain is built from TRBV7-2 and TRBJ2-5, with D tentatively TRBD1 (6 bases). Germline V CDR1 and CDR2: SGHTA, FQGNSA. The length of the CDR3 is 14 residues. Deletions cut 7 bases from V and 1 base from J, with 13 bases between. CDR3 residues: CASNDQTGQETQYF. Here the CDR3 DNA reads TGTGCCAGCAACGACCAGACAGGCCAAGAGACCCAGTACTTC.

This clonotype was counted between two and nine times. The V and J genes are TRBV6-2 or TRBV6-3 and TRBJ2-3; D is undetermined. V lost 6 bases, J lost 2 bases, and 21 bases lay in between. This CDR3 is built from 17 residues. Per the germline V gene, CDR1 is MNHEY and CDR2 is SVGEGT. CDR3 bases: TGTGCCAGCAGCCCCGAGTGGCCGGCGCTCCACACAGATACGCAGTATTTT. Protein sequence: CASSPEWPALHTDTQYF.

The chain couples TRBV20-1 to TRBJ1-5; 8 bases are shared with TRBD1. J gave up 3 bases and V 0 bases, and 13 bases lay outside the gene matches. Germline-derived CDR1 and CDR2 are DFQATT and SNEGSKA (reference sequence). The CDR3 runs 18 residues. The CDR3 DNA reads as TGCAGTGCTAGAGATAAAGAGGCAGGGGGCATATTCAATCAGCCCCAGCATTTT. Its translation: CSARDKEAGGIFNQPQHF.

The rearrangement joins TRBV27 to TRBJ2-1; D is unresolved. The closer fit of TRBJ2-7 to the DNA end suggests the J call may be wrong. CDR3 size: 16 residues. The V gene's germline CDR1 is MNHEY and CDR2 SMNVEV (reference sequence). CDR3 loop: CASSPVGNSVYNEQYF. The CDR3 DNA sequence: TGTGCCAGCAGTCCCGTAGGGAATTCGGTATACAATGAGCAGTACTTC.

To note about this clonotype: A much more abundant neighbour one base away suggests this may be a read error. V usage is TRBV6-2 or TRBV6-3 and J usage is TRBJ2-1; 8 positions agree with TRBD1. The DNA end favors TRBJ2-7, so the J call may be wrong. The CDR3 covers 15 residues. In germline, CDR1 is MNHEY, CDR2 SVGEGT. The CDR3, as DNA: TGTGCCAGCAGTCTCGGACAGGGAATATACAATGAGCAGTACTTC. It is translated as CASSLGQGIYNEQYF.

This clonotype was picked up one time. CDR3 nucleotide sequence: TGTGCCAGCAACTTCGAGGGACAACCAAATGAAAAACTGTTTTTT. Translating it yields CASNFEGQPNEKLFF. The V gene is TRBV6-1, the J gene TRBJ1-4, with D tentatively TRBD1 (6 bases). The CDR3 totals 15 residues. V was trimmed by 7 bases and J by 5 bases, leaving 17 bases between them. Per germline, CDR1 MNHNS and CDR2 SASEGT.

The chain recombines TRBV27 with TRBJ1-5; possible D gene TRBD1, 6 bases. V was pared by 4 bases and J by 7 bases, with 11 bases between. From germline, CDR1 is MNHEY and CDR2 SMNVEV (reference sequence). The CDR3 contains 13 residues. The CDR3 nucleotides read TGTGCCAGCAGTTCCGCGGGGGCCCAGCCCCAGCATTTT. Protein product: CASSSAGAQPQHF.

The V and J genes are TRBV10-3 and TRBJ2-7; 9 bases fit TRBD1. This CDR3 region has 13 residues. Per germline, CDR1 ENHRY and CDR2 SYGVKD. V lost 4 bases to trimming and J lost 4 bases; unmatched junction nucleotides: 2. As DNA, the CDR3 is TGTGCCATCAGTGGAGGACAGGGGTACGAGCAGTACTTC. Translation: CAISGGQGYEQYF.

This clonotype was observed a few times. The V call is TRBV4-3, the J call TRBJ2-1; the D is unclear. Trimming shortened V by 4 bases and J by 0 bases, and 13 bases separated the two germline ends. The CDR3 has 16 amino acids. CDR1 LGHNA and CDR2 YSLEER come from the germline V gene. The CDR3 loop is CASSPQVGSSYNEQFF. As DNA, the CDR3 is TGCGCCAGCAGCCCCCAAGTTGGGTCCTCCTACAATGAGCAGTTCTTC.

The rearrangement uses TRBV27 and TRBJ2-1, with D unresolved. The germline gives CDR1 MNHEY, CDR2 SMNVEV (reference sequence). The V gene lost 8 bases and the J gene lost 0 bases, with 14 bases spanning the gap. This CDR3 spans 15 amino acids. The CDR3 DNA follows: TGTGCCAGCCGATCGACATACCCCTCCTACAATGAGCAGTTCTTC. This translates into CASRSTYPSYNEQFF.

CDR3 amino acids: CASSSGGRFTFGAFF. The CDR3 nucleotides read TGTGCCAGCAGTTCCGGGGGGCGCTTTACGTTTGGAGCTTTCTTT. The chain uses TRBV28 and TRBJ1-1; a possible D gene is TRBD1 (6 bases). CDR1 and CDR2 (germline): MDHEN, SYDVKM. The CDR3 contains 15 residues. The V end lost 4 bases, the J end lost 10 bases, and 22 bases lay between the germline ends.

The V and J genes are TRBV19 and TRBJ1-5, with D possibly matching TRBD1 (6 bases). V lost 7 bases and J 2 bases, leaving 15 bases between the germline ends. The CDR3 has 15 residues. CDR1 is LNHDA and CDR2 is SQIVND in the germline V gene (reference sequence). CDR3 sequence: CASKPPSGGNQPQHF. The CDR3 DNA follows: TGTGCCAGTAAACCCCCCTCAGGGGGCAATCAGCCCCAGCATTTT.